This T cell receptor beta chain appears in the sequencing data of a study of T-cell reconstitution after alpha-beta-depleted transplantation in children (dated by TCRdb to about 2016). Looking at the study overall: T-cell immune reconstitution after TCRalphabeta/CD19-depleted allogeneic hematopoietic cell transplantation in children was quantitatively tracked in the study by means of TCR repertoire profiling.

The treatment or condition label corresponds to: allogeneic hematopoietic cell transplantation with graft depleted of TCRalphabeta T cells and CD19 B cells. The transplant recipients were children given TCRalphabeta/CD19-depleted allogeneic hematopoietic cell grafts. According to the germline V gene (reference sequence), CDR1 reads DFQATT and CDR2 reads SNEGSKA. Measured from the cysteine to the phenylalanine, the CDR3 is 14 residues long. The DNA shown is the 42-base CDR3, in frame from base 1. Trimming costs V 0 bases and J 2 bases, and their ends lie 11 bases apart. The research as a whole found: The apparently early alphabetaT-cell count recovery about two months after transplant was reportedly dependent on only several hundred rapidly expanded clones derived from non-depleted graft cells. In some patients, high TCRbeta diversity at day 60 was attributed to recipient T cells and intrathymic progenitors that had survived conditioning. Over subsequent months, a decline in hyperexpanded clone frequencies was noted, and after one year, T-cell counts and TCRbeta diversity were mostly ascribed to newly produced T cells.

Ten or more counts support this clonotype. This receptor's antigen is unknown. The sample holds no much larger clone one base away, and base qualities are not on file. Library creation used PCR. The sequencer was an Illumina HiSeq 2500. To normalize quantification of the TCRbeta repertoire, the TCR libraries were built with molecular barcoding that relied on unique molecular identifiers. TCRdb redid the processing of the public reads, applying fastp at Q25 and MiXCR, and retained in-frame beta chains. Each CDR3 protein appears once, grouped with its most common genes and DNA. Across this sample there are 400,000 to 550,000 distinct CDR3 sequences, with roughly a tenth seen only once. The top ten constitute around 2% of the sample.

Sequencing used PBMCs, obtained before TCRalphabeta/CD19-depleted stem cell transplant. The sequence is built from TRBV20-1 and TRBJ2-7; a tentative D call is TRBD2 (5 bases match). This clonotype was obtained from a child under 10 years old with inherited bone marrow failure, due to receive a stem cell transplant. CDR3 protein: CSAREAGNTYEQYF. DNA sequence: TGCAGTGCTAGAGAAGCCGGGAATACCTACGAGCAGTACTTC.